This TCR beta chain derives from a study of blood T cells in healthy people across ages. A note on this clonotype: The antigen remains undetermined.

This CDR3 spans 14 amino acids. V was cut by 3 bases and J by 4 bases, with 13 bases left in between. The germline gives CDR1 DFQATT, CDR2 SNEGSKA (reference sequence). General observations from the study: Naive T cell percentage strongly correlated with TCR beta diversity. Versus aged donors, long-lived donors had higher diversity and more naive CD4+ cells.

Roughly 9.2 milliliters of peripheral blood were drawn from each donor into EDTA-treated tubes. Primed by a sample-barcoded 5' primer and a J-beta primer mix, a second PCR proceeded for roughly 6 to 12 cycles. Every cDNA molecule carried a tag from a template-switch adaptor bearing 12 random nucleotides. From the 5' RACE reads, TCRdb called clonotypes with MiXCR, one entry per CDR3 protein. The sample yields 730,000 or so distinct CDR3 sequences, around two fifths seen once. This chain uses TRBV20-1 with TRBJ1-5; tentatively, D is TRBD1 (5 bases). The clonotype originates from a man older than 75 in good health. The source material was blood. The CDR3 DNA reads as TGCAGTGCTAGGGGACCTAGGCAAAATCAGCCCCAGCATTTT. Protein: CSARGPRQNQPQHF.